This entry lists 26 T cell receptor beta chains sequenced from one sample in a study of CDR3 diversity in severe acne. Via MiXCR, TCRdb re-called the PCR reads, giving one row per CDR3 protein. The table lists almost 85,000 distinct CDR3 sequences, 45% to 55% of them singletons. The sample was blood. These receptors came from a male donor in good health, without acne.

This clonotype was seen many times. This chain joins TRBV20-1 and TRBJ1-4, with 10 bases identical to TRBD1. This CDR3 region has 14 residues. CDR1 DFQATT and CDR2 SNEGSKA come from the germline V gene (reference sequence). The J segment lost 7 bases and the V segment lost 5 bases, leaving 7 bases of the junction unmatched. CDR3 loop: CSAQTGGGGEKLFF. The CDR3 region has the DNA TGCAGTGCTCAGACAGGGGGCGGGGGTGAAAAACTGTTTTTT.

The CDR3 sequence is CASVKSSGECGTDTQYF. The CDR3 DNA sequence: TGTGCCAGCGTAAAGTCTAGCGGAGAGTGTGGCACAGATACGCAGTATTTT. V usage is TRBV28 and J usage is TRBJ2-3, with 7 positions matching TRBD2. J gave up 1 base and V 8 bases, and 15 bases lay outside the gene matches. CDR1 MDHEN and CDR2 SYDVKM come from the germline V gene. The CDR3 is made up of 17 amino acids.

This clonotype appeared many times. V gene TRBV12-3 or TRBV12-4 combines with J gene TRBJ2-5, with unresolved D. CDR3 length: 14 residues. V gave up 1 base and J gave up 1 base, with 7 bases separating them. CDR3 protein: CASSLGSSQETQYF. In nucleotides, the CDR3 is TGTGCCAGCAGTTTAGGGTCCAGCCAAGAGACCCAGTACTTC.

CDR3 protein: CSARPVGLGGYTF. The CDR3 coding sequence is TGCAGTGCTAGGCCCGTAGGTTTGGGAGGCTACACCTTC. The chain combines TRBV29-1 with TRBJ1-2; unclear D gene. This CDR3 has 13 amino acids. In germline, CDR1 is SQVTM, CDR2 ANQGSEA.

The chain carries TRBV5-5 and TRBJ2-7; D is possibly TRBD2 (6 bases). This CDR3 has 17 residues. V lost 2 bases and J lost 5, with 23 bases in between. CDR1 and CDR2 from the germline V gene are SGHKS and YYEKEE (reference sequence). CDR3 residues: CASSLYPPTGRSHEQYF. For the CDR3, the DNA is TGTGCCAGCAGCTTATACCCCCCGACCGGGAGATCGCACGAGCAGTACTTC.

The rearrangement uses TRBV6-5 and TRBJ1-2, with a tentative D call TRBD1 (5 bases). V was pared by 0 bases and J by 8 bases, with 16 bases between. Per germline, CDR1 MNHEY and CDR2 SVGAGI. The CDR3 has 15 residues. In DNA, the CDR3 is TGTGCCAGCAGTTACTCGGGACGGTCCGGGACGGGCTACACCTTC. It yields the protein CASSYSGRSGTGYTF.

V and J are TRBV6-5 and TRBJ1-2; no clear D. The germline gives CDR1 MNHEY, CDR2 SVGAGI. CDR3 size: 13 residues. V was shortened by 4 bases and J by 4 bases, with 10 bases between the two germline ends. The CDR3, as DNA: TGTGCCAGCAGTTTATCTTGGGGCTATGGCTACACCTTC. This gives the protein CASSLSWGYGYTF.

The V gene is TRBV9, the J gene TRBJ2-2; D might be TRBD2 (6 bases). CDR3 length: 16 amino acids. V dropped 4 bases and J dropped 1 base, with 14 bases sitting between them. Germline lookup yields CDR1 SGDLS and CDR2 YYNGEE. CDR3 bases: TGTGCCAGCAGCCCCCAAACTAGCCTGAACACCGGGGAGCTGTTTTTT. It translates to CASSPQTSLNTGELFF.

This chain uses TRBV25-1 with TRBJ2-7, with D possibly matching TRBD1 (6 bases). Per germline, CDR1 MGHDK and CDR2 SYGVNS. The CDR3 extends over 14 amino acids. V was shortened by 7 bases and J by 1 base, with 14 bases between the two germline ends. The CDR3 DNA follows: TGTGCCAGCATCGCGACAGGTGAATCCTACGAGCAGTACTTC. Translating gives CASIATGESYEQYF.

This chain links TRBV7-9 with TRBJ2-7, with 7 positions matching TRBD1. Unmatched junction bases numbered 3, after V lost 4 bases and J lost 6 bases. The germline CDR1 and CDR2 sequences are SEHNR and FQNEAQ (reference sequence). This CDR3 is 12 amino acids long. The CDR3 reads CASSYDRVEQYF. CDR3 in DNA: TGTGCCAGCAGCTACGACAGGGTCGAGCAGTACTTC.

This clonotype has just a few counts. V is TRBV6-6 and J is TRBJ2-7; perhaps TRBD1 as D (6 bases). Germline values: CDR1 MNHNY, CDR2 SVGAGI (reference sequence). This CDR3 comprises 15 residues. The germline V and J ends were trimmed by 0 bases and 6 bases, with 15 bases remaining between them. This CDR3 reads CASSYSSSTGTEQYF. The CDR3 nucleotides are TGTGCCAGCAGTTACTCATCATCTACAGGGACCGAGCAGTACTTC.

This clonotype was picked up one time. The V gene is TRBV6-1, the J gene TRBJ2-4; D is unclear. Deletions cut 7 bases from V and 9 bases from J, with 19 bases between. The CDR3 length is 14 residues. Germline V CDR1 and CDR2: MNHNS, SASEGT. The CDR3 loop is CASKEGTVIGIQYF. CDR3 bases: TGTGCCAGCAAGGAAGGTACAGTCATCGGCATTCAGTACTTC.

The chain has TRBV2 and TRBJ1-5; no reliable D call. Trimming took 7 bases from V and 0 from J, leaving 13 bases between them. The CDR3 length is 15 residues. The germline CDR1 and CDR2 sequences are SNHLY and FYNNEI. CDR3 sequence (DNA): TGTGCCAGCAAGGATCGAGGTATTAGCAATCAGCCCCAGCATTTT. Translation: CASKDRGISNQPQHF.

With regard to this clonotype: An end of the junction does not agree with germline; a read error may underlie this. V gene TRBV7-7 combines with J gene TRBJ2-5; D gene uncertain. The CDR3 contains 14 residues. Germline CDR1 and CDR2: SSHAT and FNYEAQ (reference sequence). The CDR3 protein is CASSLAGRKETQYF. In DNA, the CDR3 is TGTGCTAGCAGCTTAGCTGGGCGGAAAGAGACCCAGTACTTC.

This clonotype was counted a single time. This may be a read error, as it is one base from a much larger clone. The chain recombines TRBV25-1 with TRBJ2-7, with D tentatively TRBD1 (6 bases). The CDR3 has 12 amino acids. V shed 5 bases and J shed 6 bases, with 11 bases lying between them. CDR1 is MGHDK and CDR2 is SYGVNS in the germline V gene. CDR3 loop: CASSRTVSEQYF. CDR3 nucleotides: TGTGCCAGCAGTAGGACAGTGAGCGAGCAGTACTTC.

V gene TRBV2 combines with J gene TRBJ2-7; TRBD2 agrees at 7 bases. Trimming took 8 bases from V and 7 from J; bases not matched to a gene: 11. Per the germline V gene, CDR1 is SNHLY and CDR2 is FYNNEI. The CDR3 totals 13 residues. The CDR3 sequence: CASLGLERREQYF. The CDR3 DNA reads TGTGCCAGCCTAGGACTAGAACGGAGGGAGCAGTACTTC.

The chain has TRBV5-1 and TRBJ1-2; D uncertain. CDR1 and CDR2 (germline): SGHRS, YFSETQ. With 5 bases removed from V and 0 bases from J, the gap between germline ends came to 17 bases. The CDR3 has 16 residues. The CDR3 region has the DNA TGCGCCAGCAGGTTCGGGCCCACGGGAGCTAACTATGGCTACACCTTC. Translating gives CASRFGPTGANYGYTF.

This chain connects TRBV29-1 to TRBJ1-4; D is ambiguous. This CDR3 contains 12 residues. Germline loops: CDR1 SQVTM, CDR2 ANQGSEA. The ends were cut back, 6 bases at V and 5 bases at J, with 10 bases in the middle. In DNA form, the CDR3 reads TGCAGCGTCCCGGGATCGAATGAAAAACTGTTTTTT. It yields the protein CSVPGSNEKLFF.

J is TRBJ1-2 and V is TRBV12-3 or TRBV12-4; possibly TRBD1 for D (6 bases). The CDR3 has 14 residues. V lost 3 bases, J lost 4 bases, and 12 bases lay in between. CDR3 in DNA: TGTGCCAGCAGTTTGTCAGGGGTCGGCTATGGCTACACCTTC. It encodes CASSLSGVGYGYTF.

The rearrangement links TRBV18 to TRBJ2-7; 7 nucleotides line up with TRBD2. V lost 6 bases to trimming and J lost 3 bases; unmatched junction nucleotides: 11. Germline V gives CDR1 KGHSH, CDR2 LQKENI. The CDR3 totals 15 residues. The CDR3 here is CASSLSEGGRYEQYF. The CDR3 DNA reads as TGTGCCAGCTCCCTTAGTGAGGGAGGGCGCTACGAGCAGTACTTC.

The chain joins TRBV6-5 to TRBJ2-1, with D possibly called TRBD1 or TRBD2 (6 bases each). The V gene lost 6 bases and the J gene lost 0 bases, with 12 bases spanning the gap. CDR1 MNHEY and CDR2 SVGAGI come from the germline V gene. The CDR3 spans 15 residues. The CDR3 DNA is TGTGCCAGCAGGGGGGGCGATAGCTCCTACAATGAGCAGTTCTTC. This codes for CASRGGDSSYNEQFF.

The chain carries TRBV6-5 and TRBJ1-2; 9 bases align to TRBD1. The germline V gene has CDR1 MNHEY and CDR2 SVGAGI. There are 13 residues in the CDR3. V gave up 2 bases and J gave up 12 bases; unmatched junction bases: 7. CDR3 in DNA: TGTGCCAGCAGTTACCAACAGGGGGCTGGAAACACCTTC. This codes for CASSYQQGAGNTF.

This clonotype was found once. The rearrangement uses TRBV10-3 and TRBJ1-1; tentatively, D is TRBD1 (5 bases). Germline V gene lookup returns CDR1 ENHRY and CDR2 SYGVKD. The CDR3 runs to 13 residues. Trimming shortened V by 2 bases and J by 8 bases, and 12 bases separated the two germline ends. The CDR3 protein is CAISEAGAYEAFF. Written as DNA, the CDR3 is TGTGCCATCAGTGAGGCTGGGGCATACGAAGCTTTCTTT.

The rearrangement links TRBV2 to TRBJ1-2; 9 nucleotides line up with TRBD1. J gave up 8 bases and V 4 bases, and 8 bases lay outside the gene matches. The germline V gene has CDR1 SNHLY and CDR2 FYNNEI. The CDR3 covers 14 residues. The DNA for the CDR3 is TGTGCCAGCAGTGCATGGGACAGGGTCGGAGGCTACACCTTC. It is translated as CASSAWDRVGGYTF.

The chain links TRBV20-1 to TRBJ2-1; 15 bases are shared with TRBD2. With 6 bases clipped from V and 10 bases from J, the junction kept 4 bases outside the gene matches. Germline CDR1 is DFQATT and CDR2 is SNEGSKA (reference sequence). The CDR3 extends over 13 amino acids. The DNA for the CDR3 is TGCAGTGCACGGACTAGCGGGAGGGAAGAGCAGTTCTTC. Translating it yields CSARTSGREEQFF.

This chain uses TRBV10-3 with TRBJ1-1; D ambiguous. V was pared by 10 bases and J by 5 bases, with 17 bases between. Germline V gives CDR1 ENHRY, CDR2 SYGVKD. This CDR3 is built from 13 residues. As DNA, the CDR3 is TGTGCCACACGAAAAAAAATGGAGACTGAAGCTTTCTTT. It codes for CATRKKMETEAFF.